One sample yielded the 19 T cell receptor beta chains listed below, sequenced in a study of cytomegalovirus exposure and HLA in healthy donors. Clones were sequenced by immunoSEQ multiplex PCR, and TCRdb holds only the in-frame ones, with some missing. This table holds about 160,000 clones, around four fifths found once. The specimen sequenced was PBMCs. The receptor source for this set is a man aged 30 to 39 in good health and CMV-seropositive.

The chain recombines TRBV27 with TRBJ2-7, with 7 nucleotides matching TRBD1. Trimming took 3 bases from V and 7 from J; bases not matched to a gene: 15. Germline V gene lookup returns CDR1 MNHEY and CDR2 SMNVEV (reference sequence). The CDR3 has 16 residues. CDR3 sequence: CASSFASGTARGEQYF. CDR3 DNA sequence: TGTGCCAGCAGTTTCGCCTCCGGGACAGCCAGGGGGGAGCAGTACTTC.

The chain couples TRBV2 to TRBJ2-4, with 7 bases matching TRBD1. The V gene end was trimmed by 5 bases and the J gene end by 7 bases; junction bases not matched to a gene: 5. The CDR3 extends over 13 amino acids. CDR1 is SNHLY and CDR2 is FYNNEI in the germline V gene. This CDR3 reads CASSWDSWNIQYF. In nucleotides, the CDR3 is TGTGCCAGCAGTTGGGACAGTTGGAACATTCAGTACTTC. Full variable domain (rest looked up from reference TRBV2 and TRBJ2-4): EPEVTQTPSHQVTQMGQEVILRCVPISNHLYFYWYRQILGQKVEFLVSFYNNEISEKSEIFDDQFSVERPDGSNFTLKIRSTKLEDSAMYFCASSWDSWNIQYFGAGTRLSVL.

The chain recombines TRBV2 with TRBJ2-1; 15 bases are a match to TRBD2. Trimming removed 6 bases from V and 10 bases from J; junction bases left unmatched: 4. Germline CDR1 SNHLY, CDR2 FYNNEI. The CDR3 has 14 residues. CDR3 coding DNA: TGTGCCAGCAGGGGGACTAGCGGGGGGAGCGAGCAGTTCTTC. Its protein product is CASRGTSGGSEQFF.

The chain is built from TRBV6-1 and TRBJ1-3, with no clear D. CDR3 length: 13 residues. Germline V gene sequence: CDR1 MNHNS, CDR2 SASEGT. V lost 11 bases to trimming and J lost 8 bases, with 19 bases between them. The CDR3 DNA sequence: TGTGCCTCCATGTCCCTGGTCGGAGACACCATATATTTT. Protein product: CASMSLVGDTIYF.

This rearrangement joins TRBV5-1 to TRBJ2-7; weak D call: TRBD2 (6 bases). Deletions cut 5 bases from V and 0 bases from J, with 15 bases between. The germline CDR1 and CDR2 sequences are SGHRS and YFSETQ. The CDR3 spans 15 residues. CDR3 protein: CASRSDPGSSYEQYF. The DNA of the CDR3 is TGCGCCAGCAGGTCCGACCCCGGGAGCTCCTACGAGCAGTACTTC.

The genes are TRBV9 and TRBJ2-2, with D perhaps TRBD1 (5 bases). CDR3 length: 16 amino acids. The V gene's germline CDR1 is SGDLS and CDR2 YYNGEE. V gave up 0 bases and J gave up 4 bases, with 13 bases separating them. The CDR3 region is CASSVGRGAVTGELFF. CDR3 coding DNA: TGTGCCAGCAGCGTAGGAAGGGGCGCCGTCACCGGGGAGCTGTTTTTT.

This clone was picked up many times. This sequence joins TRBV7-2 and TRBJ1-5, with a possible D match to TRBD1 (5 bases). The V gene's germline CDR1 is SGHTA and CDR2 FQGNSA. This CDR3 comprises 15 residues. Trimming cost V 1 base and J 7 bases, with 14 bases left between them. The CDR3 protein is CASSLGGEAGQPQHF. The CDR3 coding sequence is TGTGCCAGCAGCTTAGGAGGGGAGGCAGGACAGCCCCAGCATTTT.

As DNA, the CDR3 is TGTGCCAGCAGTCTGGAGGGGACTAGCATAGAGACCCAGTACTTC. It is translated as CASSLEGTSIETQYF. The chain combines TRBV5-8 with TRBJ2-5, with 9 positions matching TRBD2. This CDR3 spans 15 amino acids. Germline V gene sequence: CDR1 SGHTS, CDR2 YDEGEE. Trimming removed 5 bases from V and 4 bases from J; junction bases left unmatched: 9. The whole variable domain, remainder taken from reference TRBV5-8 and TRBJ2-5, is EAGVTQSPTHLIKTRGQQATLRCSPISGHTSVYWYQQALGLGLQFLLWYDEGEERNRGNFPPRFSGRQFPNYSSELNVNALELEDSALYLCASSLEGTSIETQYFGPGTRLLVL.

The chain links TRBV5-4 to TRBJ1-2; TRBD1 is a possible D gene (5 bases). This CDR3 comprises 15 residues. Germline loops: CDR1 SGHNT, CDR2 YYREEE (reference sequence). The V gene lost 1 base and the J gene lost 3 bases, with 13 bases spanning the gap. Here the CDR3 reads CASSLSVRGDYGYTF. As DNA, the CDR3 is TGTGCCAGCAGCTTGTCGGTTAGGGGCGACTATGGCTACACCTTC.

This clone was seen a single time. This chain links TRBV28 with TRBJ2-7, with TRBD2 identical over 13 bases. The CDR3 runs 15 residues. Germline CDR1 MDHEN, CDR2 SYDVKM. The V gene end was trimmed by 6 bases and the J gene end by 3 bases; junction bases not matched to a gene: 5. Written as DNA, the CDR3 is TGTGCCAGCAGACGGACTAGCGGGGGAGTCTACGAGCAGTACTTC. Translated: CASRRTSGGVYEQYF.

This rearrangement joins TRBV2 to TRBJ1-1; maybe TRBD1 (5 bases). The CDR3 sequence is 13 residues long. Germline V gene lookup returns CDR1 SNHLY and CDR2 FYNNEI. V was clipped by 6 bases and J by 4 bases, with 12 bases between them. CDR3 sequence (DNA): TGTGCCAGCAGGCAGGGTGTGGTCACTGAAGCTTTCTTT. Translating it yields CASRQGVVTEAFF.

This chain connects TRBV19 to TRBJ2-1, with 9 bases fitting TRBD2. With 0 bases clipped from V and 8 bases from J, the junction kept 5 bases outside the gene matches. Germline V CDR1 and CDR2: LNHDA, SQIVND (reference sequence). The CDR3 is 15 amino acids. CDR3 coding DNA: TGTGCCAGTAGTATAGAGCGGGGGGGCGGATATGAGCAGTTCTTC. Protein: CASSIERGGGYEQFF.

This chain uses TRBV30 with TRBJ1-4; TRBD1 matches at 10 bases. This CDR3 comprises 12 residues. V lost 4 bases to trimming and J lost 17 bases; unmatched junction nucleotides: 10. Per the germline V gene, CDR1 is GTSNPN and CDR2 is SVGIG (reference sequence). The CDR3 spells CAWTVAGTGAFF. The CDR3 DNA reads as TGTGCCTGGACTGTTGCGGGGACAGGGGCTTTTTTT.

The chain carries TRBV7-6 and TRBJ2-5; D is unresolved. CDR1 SGHVS and CDR2 FNYEAQ come from the germline V gene. Trimming took off 2 bases at V and 9 bases at J, with 16 bases between the two ends. CDR3 length: 14 residues. The CDR3 reads CASSLWARSTAQYF. The CDR3 coding sequence is TGTGCCAGCAGCTTATGGGCCAGAAGTACGGCCCAGTACTTC.

The chain couples TRBV4-1 to TRBJ1-5, with D uncertain. Germline CDR1 reads MGHRA; CDR2 reads YSYEKL. CDR3 length: 15 amino acids. V was pared by 1 base and J by 0 bases, with 7 bases between. The CDR3: CASSQGEGSNQPQHF. The CDR3 DNA reads as TGCGCCAGCAGCCAAGGGGAGGGTAGCAATCAGCCCCAGCATTTT.

The chain's CDR3 is CAWDTGGAEKLFF. CDR3 bases: TGTGCCTGGGATACAGGGGGAGCTGAAAAACTGTTTTTT. The chain uses TRBV30 and TRBJ1-4, with 8 bases fitting TRBD1. V lost 5 bases, J lost 7 bases, and 6 bases stayed unmatched. CDR1 and CDR2 from the germline V gene are GTSNPN and SVGIG (reference sequence). This CDR3 is 13 amino acids long.

The J gene is TRBJ1-2, the V gene TRBV27; possible D gene TRBD1, 6 bases. Germline V lookup: CDR1 MNHEY, CDR2 SMNVEV (reference sequence). The CDR3 loop spans 13 amino acids. V lost 3 bases and J 3 bases, leaving 8 bases between the germline ends. The CDR3 DNA reads TGTGCCAGCAGTTTCCGGACAGACTATGGCTACACCTTC. Protein sequence: CASSFRTDYGYTF.

The V and J genes are TRBV7-2 and TRBJ2-7; 11 bases align to TRBD1. In germline, CDR1 is SGHTA, CDR2 FQGNSA. The CDR3 runs to 15 residues. V shed 5 bases, J shed 5 bases, and the junction held 8 bases outside the gene matches. This CDR3 reads CASSLRTGGLNEQYF. In DNA form, the CDR3 reads TGTGCCAGCAGCCTACGGACAGGGGGCTTAAACGAGCAGTACTTC.

This chain uses TRBV27 with TRBJ1-5; D may be TRBD1 (5 bases). Germline V gene lookup returns CDR1 MNHEY and CDR2 SMNVEV (reference sequence). V lost 4 bases and J 3 bases, leaving 16 bases between the germline ends. This CDR3 contains 16 residues. CDR3 bases: TGTGCCAGCAGTTCCCGTAGGGGCGGCCCCAATCAGCCCCAGCATTTT. It is translated as CASSSRRGGPNQPQHF.